What follows is one T cell receptor (beta chain) and its context. Its target antigen remains unknown. Per-nucleotide qualities are absent, and no much larger clonotype sits a single base away. The protocol used for the library was the immunoSEQ multiplex PCR assay. For the multiplex PCR, a mixture combining 60 forward primers for TCR Vbeta segments and 13 reverse primers for TCR Jbeta segments was used. The CDR3 region of rearranged TCR beta genes was amplified from genomic DNA with a multiplex PCR assay. The amplified TCR beta libraries were sequenced on the Illumina HiSeq System as 87-base-pair reads. The study's processing was this. A later analysis tallied around 80 million unique TCR beta chains across the approximately 670 repertoires, and roughly 11 million of those chains were shared by two or more donors. Raw reads were error-corrected and collapsed into unique sequences with a nearest-neighbor algorithm that merged closely related sequences to remove PCR and sequencing errors. To assign V, D and J gene segments, CDR3 sequences were aligned to IMGT reference sequences. For a sequence to be retained, a match of at least six nucleotides to both a V gene segment and a J gene segment was required. Rearrangements were called productive when the CDR3 lacked stop codons and stayed in frame with V and J; all others were non-productive. Following IMGT convention, CDR3 was defined as the stretch from the second conserved V-encoded cysteine up to the conserved J-encoded phenylalanine. The earlier analysis of a few hundred of the donors excluded any sequence lacking an unambiguous match to a single V gene segment. An earlier analysis of roughly 590 of the donors called V segments functional above 56.7% productive rearrangements and segregating when the between-donor standard deviation exceeded 5%. To diagnose cytomegalovirus status from the catalog of TCR beta chain sequences, a statistical classification framework was built. In a later analysis, V and J genes were assigned by comparing TCR nucleotide sequences against IMGT/GENE-DB human TR gene sequences. A later analysis assigned CDR3 sequences and most-parsimonious VDJ recombination scenarios with the TCRdist pipeline. In a later analysis, each TCR beta chain was defined by its CDR3 amino acid sequence together with its V-gene family, and reads without a unique V-gene family were excluded. As a way to deal with suspected cross-contamination and a sequencing artifact, a later analysis dropped 500 to 700 nucleotide sequences that were highly shared and had low generation probability. A later analysis calculated a clonal expansion index for each public chain from normalized within-repertoire ranks of inferred template counts. In a later analysis, generation probabilities were computed with a VDJ recombination model fitted to out-of-frame rearrangements, and the resulting probabilities were checked against IGoR. In a later analysis, TCR-TCR, TCR-HLA and TCR-CMV co-occurrence was scored with hypergeometric tests, and a repertoire-size bias correction was applied to TCR pairs. In a later analysis, false discovery rates were estimated by permuting HLA or CMV assignments 20 times. A later analysis grouped co-occurring TCRs with DBSCAN, adding TCRdist sequence similarity when clustering within HLA-allele-positive subsets. Repertoires with fewer than 30,000 or more than 120,000 public chains were left out of co-occurrence clustering, as were a few repertoires with anomalous nucleotide sharing. Here the immuneACCESS table is served through TCRdb, limited to in-frame sequences with V and J called. Missing clones are a known gap in these copies; in checked studies unresolved V genes cover under half, and the rest lacks a known reason. V and J calls and clone size are given by that table; D and trimming were obtained from the DNA. This sample has 140,000 to 150,000 clones in its table, and around 80% of those were observed once. The top ten clones comprise more than 10% of the sample.

The CDR3 contains 17 residues, cysteine and phenylalanine counted. Kept here is only the CDR3 DNA, which spans 51 bases and is read in frame from base 1. The junction shows trimming of 3 bases on V and 0 bases on J, and the gene matches do not reach 7 bases of it. The germline V gene provides CDR1 KGHSH and CDR2 LQKENI. The data belong to a study of cytomegalovirus exposure and HLA in healthy donors (TCRdb year 2017). Study-wide context: According to an earlier analysis of a few hundred of the donors, 150 million to 200 million T cells yielded over 90 million unique TCR beta sequences and roughly 280 Gb of sequence data. Besides the first cohort of around 700 subjects, a separate validation cohort made up of roughly 120 different subjects was used. The study aimed to test whether cataloging public T cell receptors could reveal signatures of past pathogen exposure. In a later genetic analysis, genome-wide SNP genotypes for about 55% of the roughly 700 donors were used, and that subset was treated as a discovery cohort. A later analysis re-examined previously published TCR beta repertoires from roughly 650 donors and added high-resolution HLA genotyping to investigate patterns of TCR occurrence. Across roughly 420 genotyped donors of the cohort, an average of approximately 220,000 unique TCR beta nucleotide sequences per donor were sequenced, and 15% to 20% of those sequences were non-productive. Several DR-DQ haplotypes were handled as single units for association and clustering because linkage in the cohort was strong. Both class I and class II loci were covered by HLA typing, at four-digit resolution. The genetic ancestry cluster associated with self-reported Caucasian donors included 70% to 85% of the roughly 380 genotyped donors. An early release that covered approximately 600 HLA-typed donors contained around 300 gigabases of sequencing data and 85 million to 100 million unique TCR sequences. Donor age, sex, ethnicity and CMV serostatus were compiled alongside the repertoire data. Rather than using new phenotypic data, the later analysis identified candidate immune exposures from TCR beta sequences and from how often those sequences occurred across donors. All discovery cohort repertoires had been generated on a single sequencing platform. To predict cytomegalovirus infection status, the study brought together high-throughput TCR immunosequencing, statistical association of individual TCRs with disease status, and machine learning. In an earlier analysis of roughly 580 of the donors, high-throughput TCR beta sequencing was used to judge whether each TCR beta V gene segment behaved as functional or pseudogenic. The number of donors typed differed by locus, with about 629-630 for A, B, C, DRB1 and DQB1, over 500 for DQA1, under 610 for DPA1, and under 490 for DPB1. The study used immunosequencing to profile the T cell repertoires of more than 650 subjects and linked those repertoires to cytomegalovirus serostatus.

The full study reports these points: Because counts were too low, seventeen rarely observed V segments, including chromosome 9 orphons, were excluded from the earlier analysis of under 650 of the donors. Sequencing depth was assumed to be roughly uniform across donors in the presence/absence analyses, though that assumption may not hold. A later analysis found that HLA-associated TCR beta chains were more clonally expanded and had lower generation probabilities than equally common non-associated chains. Broadly in line with IMGT annotations, most TCR beta V segments showed up in productive rearrangements about 87% or about 30% of the time in an earlier analysis of a few hundred of the donors. Because HLA typing was unavailable for some donors at each locus, only the typed subset was used in association tests. While some public TCRs were present in many individuals, most TCR sequences turned up only very rarely across donors. In a later analysis, most CMV-associated TCR beta chains were found to appear HLA-restricted, with HLA associations seemingly driven largely by CMV exposure. For the cohort, immune exposure information was limited to CMV serostatus. Cytomegalovirus status was reported to be diagnosed by the classifier with high specificity and sensitivity in both the original and validation cohorts. The sequencing pipeline was judged likely to have produced a cluster of highly shared sequence variants as a technical artifact. It was suggested by the authors that the approach could potentially be generalized to other disease states and immunological phenotypes. Some IMGT-functional V segments, including TRBV6-2 and TRBV6-3, could not be distinguished by the 87-base-pair reads and were therefore excluded. Linkage disequilibrium might explain the correlated functional status among segregating V segments, but an unknown experimental factor could not be excluded. The study gave a list of more than 150 TCR beta chains associated with cytomegalovirus. In a later genetic analysis, fewer N-insertions in productive TCRs were reported among donors in an Asian-associated ancestry cluster than the roughly 640-donor mean. A further reported finding was that TCR beta sequences accurately predicted the HLA-A and HLA-B alleles for most subjects in the first cohort. Three of the identified cytomegalovirus-associated TCR beta chains were confirmed in vitro to be specific for cytomegalovirus antigens. The cohort was sequenced for TCR beta chains only, and without alpha or paired-chain data the features that could be detected were limited. In a later analysis, the rate of TCR association differed among HLA loci, with DRB1 alleles having the most associated TCRs and HLA-C alleles having the fewest. An association between a missense DCLRE1C variant and V-gene and J-gene trimming of TCR beta chains was found in a later genetic analysis and replicated in an independent cohort. Strong co-occurrence of HLA alleles, especially DR and DQ, made assigning TCR associations to individual alleles difficult. In a later analysis, several top co-occurrence clusters were reported to appear linked to parvovirus B19, influenza, CMV and Epstein-Barr virus. A later analysis associated 16,951 TCR beta sequences with specific HLA alleles at a false discovery rate of 0.05.

The cohort consisted of hundreds of healthy bone marrow donors. All cohort members were sampled while nominally healthy, although unrecorded immune exposures were likely present. The donor was CMV seropositive and belonged to the group of around 300 seropositive cohort members. A peripheral blood sample was collected from each donor, and TCR beta sequencing was performed on peripheral blood mononuclear cells. Genomic DNA extraction from the blood cell samples was performed with the Qiagen DNeasy Blood Extraction Kit. Sequenced material: PBMCs. This sequence uses TRBV18 and TRBJ1-4; 7 of the junction bases match TRBD1. This clonotype originated in a man aged 40-55 years in good health and CMV-seropositive. The CDR3 reads CASSPAGGSATNEKLFF. The DNA sequence reads TGTGCCAGCTCACCCGCAGGGGGGTCCGCAACTAATGAAAAACTGTTTTTT.